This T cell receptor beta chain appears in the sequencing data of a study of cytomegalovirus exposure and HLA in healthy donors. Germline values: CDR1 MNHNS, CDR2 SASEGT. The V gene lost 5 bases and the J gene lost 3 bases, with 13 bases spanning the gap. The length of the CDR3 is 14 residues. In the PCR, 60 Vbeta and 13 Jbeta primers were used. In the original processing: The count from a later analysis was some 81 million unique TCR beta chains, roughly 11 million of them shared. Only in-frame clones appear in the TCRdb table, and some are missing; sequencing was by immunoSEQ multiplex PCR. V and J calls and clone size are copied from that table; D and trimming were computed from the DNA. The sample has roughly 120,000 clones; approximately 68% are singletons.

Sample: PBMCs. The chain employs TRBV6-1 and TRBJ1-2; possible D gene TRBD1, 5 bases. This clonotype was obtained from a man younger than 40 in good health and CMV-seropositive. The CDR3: CASSRSGGDYGYTF. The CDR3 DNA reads TGTGCCAGCAGTAGATCGGGGGGAGACTATGGCTACACCTTC.